This T cell receptor (beta chain) was obtained from a study of blood T cells in healthy people across ages. Whole-study results and caveats: Compared with aged donors, long-lived donors showed fewer expanded clones, suggesting selection. Estimated diversity, derived from one million T cells, was regarded as an underestimate.

This CDR3 is built from 10 residues. Germline assignment: CDR1 SQVTM and CDR2 ANQGSEA. The V end lost 8 bases, the J end lost 13 bases, and 17 bases lay between the germline ends. Next came a second PCR, run for about 7 to 12 cycles, which used a sample-barcoded 5' primer along with a J-beta primer mix. The template-switch adaptor was a 5' adaptor with 12 random nucleotides. It tagged each cDNA molecule. TCRdb reprocessed the 5' RACE reads with MiXCR, giving one entry per CDR3 protein. Altogether about a million distinct CDR3 sequences are present, 45% to 60% being singletons, with the ten largest covering 20% to 25%. Healthy Russian Caucasian donors spanned ages about 6 to 100 years. On this clonotype: Its antigen is unknown.

Material for sequencing was blood. The chain carries TRBV29-1 and TRBJ1-1; a possible D gene is TRBD1 (6 bases). The receptor was isolated from a woman in her sixties in good health. This chain's CDR3 is CSISQGIGFF. The DNA for the CDR3 is TGCAGCATTTCCCAGGGGATCGGTTTCTTT.